This T cell receptor beta chain appears in the sequencing data of a study of T-cell memory formation after mild COVID-19. Per germline, CDR1 LGHNA and CDR2 YSLEER. V lost 1 base and J 3 bases, leaving 10 bases between the germline ends. The CDR3 spans 15 residues. TCRdb analysed the 5' RACE reads with MiXCR anew, one entry per CDR3 protein. The table has 75,000 to 95,000 distinct CDR3 sequences, around 13% seen once. This sequence originates from an adult woman who had mild COVID-19 (a few samples of this study predate the infection). Cell type and time point are not known. Material for sequencing was PBMCs or a T cell subset sorted from them (not recorded which). The V and J genes are TRBV4-3 and TRBJ1-5; D ambiguous. DNA of the CDR3: TGCGCCAGCAGCCAAGGTTTAGGATACAATCAGCCCCAGCATTTT. As protein: CASSQGLGYNQPQHF.